The rows below give T cell receptor beta chains drawn from one sample of a study of control samples from healthy donors and cancer patients. Sequencing was performed with immunoSEQ multiplex PCR; in TCRdb, only in-frame clones are kept and a portion is missing. This sample has 150,000 to 200,000 clones, with around 88% found just once. Material: blood. These receptor sequences come from a man between 18 and 29 years old in good health. CDR3s include the opening cysteine and the closing phenylalanine or tryptophan. D genes are given only for firm matches. Rows give clone size only sometimes, using once, few, many, or a class for an expanded clone.

V: TRBV6-5
size: .
J: TRBJ1-2
D: .
CDR3: CASSPWDGNYGYTF
DNA: TGTGCCAGCAGTCCCTGGGACGGTAACTATGGCTACACCTTC

V: TRBV3-1/TRBV3-2
size: .
J: TRBJ2-4
D: .
CDR3: CASSQDRGKNIQYF
DNA: TGTGCCAGCAGCCAAGACAGGGGCAAAAACATTCAGTACTTC

V: TRBV6-5
size: .
J: TRBJ1-1
D: .
CDR3: CASSREWDTEAFF
DNA: TGTGCCAGCAGCAGGGAATGGGACACTGAAGCTTTCTTT

V: TRBV2
size: .
J: TRBJ2-4
D: .
CDR3: CASSVAVKNIQYF
DNA: TGTGCCAGCAGTGTCGCCGTTAAAAACATTCAGTACTTC

V: TRBV7-6
size: .
J: TRBJ1-2
D: .
CDR3: CASSLLPGGESYGYTF
DNA: TGTGCCAGCAGCTTGCTTCCTGGGGGGGAAAGCTATGGCTACACCTTC

V: TRBV5-1
size: .
J: TRBJ2-3
D: TRBD2
CDR3: CASSASSGGTDTQYF
DNA: TGCGCCAGCAGCGCCTCTAGCGGGGGCACAGATACGCAGTATTTT

V: TRBV6-2/TRBV6-3
size: .
J: TRBJ2-3
D: .
CDR3: CASSYEEDTQYF
DNA: TGTGCCAGCAGTTATGAGGAGGATACGCAGTATTTT

V: TRBV5-4
size: .
J: TRBJ2-3
D: TRBD2
CDR3: CASSYGLAGGPGTQYF
DNA: TGTGCCAGCAGCTACGGACTAGCGGGGGGGCCTGGTACGCAGTATTTT

V: TRBV2
size: .
J: TRBJ1-6
D: .
CDR3: CASSVNTLANSPLHF
DNA: TGTGCCAGCAGTGTAAATACACTGGCCAATTCACCCCTCCACTTT

V: TRBV5-1
size: .
J: TRBJ2-7
D: TRBD1
CDR3: CASSEGGAGPYEQYF
DNA: TGCGCCAGCAGCGAAGGGGGCGCCGGGCCCTACGAGCAGTACTTC

V: TRBV10-3
size: .
J: TRBJ1-5
D: TRBD1
CDR3: CAISDRDRGNQPQHF
DNA: TGTGCCATCAGTGACCGGGACAGGGGTAACCAGCCCCAGCATTTT

V: TRBV4-1
size: .
J: TRBJ2-7
D: .
CDR3: CASSQIQGPDEQYF
DNA: TGCGCCAGCAGCCAAATCCAGGGTCCGGACGAGCAGTACTTC

V: TRBV11-2
size: .
J: TRBJ2-1
D: TRBD2
CDR3: CASSLQGGVSNEQFF
DNA: TGTGCCAGCAGCTTACAGGGAGGGGTTAGCAATGAGCAGTTCTTC

V: TRBV6-5
size: .
J: TRBJ2-7
D: TRBD1
CDR3: CASSYVTGGSYEQYF
DNA: TGTGCCAGCAGCTATGTCACAGGGGGATCCTACGAGCAGTACTTC

V: TRBV19
size: .
J: TRBJ2-1
D: .
CDR3: CASKLGGAEQFF
DNA: TGTGCCAGTAAGTTGGGTGGAGCTGAGCAGTTCTTC

V: TRBV10-3
size: .
J: TRBJ2-2
D: TRBD1
CDR3: CAISDRMNTGELFF
DNA: TGTGCCATTTCGGACAGGATGAACACCGGGGAGCTGTTTTTT

V: TRBV6-6
size: .
J: TRBJ2-3
D: TRBD1
CDR3: CASSFSGTGATDTQYF
DNA: TGTGCCAGCAGTTTCTCCGGGACAGGGGCGACAGATACGCAGTATTTT

V: TRBV4-3
size: .
J: TRBJ2-3
D: TRBD1
CDR3: CASSQGDRGDTQYF
DNA: TGCGCCAGCAGCCAAGGGGACAGGGGAGATACGCAGTATTTT

V: TRBV16
size: .
J: TRBJ2-1
D: TRBD2
CDR3: CASSPGEAGVYNEQFF
DNA: TGTGCCAGCAGCCCCGGTGAAGCGGGGGTATACAATGAGCAGTTCTTC

V: TRBV5-4
size: .
J: TRBJ1-1
D: .
CDR3: CASSFPGRNTEAFF
DNA: TGTGCCAGCAGCTTCCCGGGGCGGAACACTGAAGCTTTCTTT

V: TRBV29-1
size: once
J: TRBJ2-1
D: .
CDR3: CSVEVTSGGEQFF
DNA: TGCAGCGTTGAAGTAACGTCGGGGGGCGAGCAGTTCTTC

V: TRBV29-1
size: .
J: TRBJ2-3
D: TRBD2
CDR3: CSVEVKGGGPDTQYF
DNA: TGCAGCGTTGAAGTTAAGGGCGGGGGGCCAGATACGCAGTATTTT

V: TRBV7-9
size: .
J: TRBJ1-2
D: .
CDR3: CASSLGGGYGYTF
DNA: TGTGCCAGCAGTCTCGGCGGGGGCTATGGCTACACCTTC

V: TRBV4-1
size: .
J: TRBJ1-1
D: .
CDR3: CASSQEWPANTEAFF
DNA: TGCGCCAGCAGCCAAGAATGGCCAGCGAACACTGAAGCTTTCTTT

V: TRBV7-2
size: .
J: TRBJ2-2
D: TRBD2
CDR3: CASSDGGASTGELFF
DNA: TGTGCCAGCAGCGACGGGGGGGCGAGCACCGGGGAGCTGTTTTTT

V: TRBV28
size: .
J: TRBJ2-7
D: TRBD2
CDR3: CATALAGGEQYF
DNA: TGTGCCACGGCACTAGCGGGGGGAGAGCAGTACTTC

V: TRBV7-2
size: .
J: TRBJ2-1
D: TRBD2
CDR3: CASSLRLAGAGGNEQFF
DNA: TGTGCCAGCAGCCTAAGACTAGCGGGGGCCGGGGGCAATGAGCAGTTCTTC

V: TRBV6-5
size: .
J: TRBJ2-6
D: .
CDR3: CASRVGGSGANVLTF
DNA: TGTGCCAGCAGGGTGGGAGGCTCTGGGGCCAACGTCCTGACTTTC

V: TRBV28
size: .
J: TRBJ2-4
D: TRBD1
CDR3: CASSEWGHRGDKNIQYF
DNA: TGTGCCAGCAGTGAATGGGGTCACAGGGGTGACAAAAACATTCAGTACTTC

V: TRBV6-5
size: .
J: TRBJ2-1
D: .
CDR3: CASSRTRVNEQFF
DNA: TGTGCCAGCAGCAGGACTCGGGTAAATGAGCAGTTCTTC

V: TRBV5-4
size: .
J: TRBJ1-1
D: .
CDR3: CASSPTAETTEAFF
DNA: TGTGCCAGCAGCCCCACCGCCGAGACGACTGAAGCTTTCTTT

V: TRBV3-1/TRBV3-2
size: .
J: TRBJ2-3
D: .
CDR3: CASSYRGGGHTDTQYF
DNA: TGTGCCAGCAGCTACCGAGGGGGGGGTCACACAGATACGCAGTATTTT

V: TRBV19
size: once
J: TRBJ2-1
D: TRBD1
CDR3: CASSSRQGKDEQFF
DNA: TGTGCCAGTAGTTCCCGACAGGGTAAGGATGAGCAGTTCTTC

V: TRBV4-2
size: .
J: TRBJ2-5
D: TRBD2
CDR3: CASSHGLAAQETQYF
DNA: TGTGCCAGCAGCCACGGACTAGCGGCCCAAGAGACCCAGTACTTC

V: TRBV10-3
size: .
J: TRBJ2-3
D: TRBD2
CDR3: CAIKGGTSGTKDTQYF
DNA: TGTGCCATCAAAGGCGGGACTAGCGGGACGAAAGATACGCAGTATTTT

V: TRBV4-2
size: few
J: TRBJ1-3
D: .
CDR3: CASSPGGASGNTIYF
DNA: TGTGCCAGCAGCCCCGGAGGTGCCAGTGGAAACACCATATATTTT

V: TRBV20-1
size: .
J: TRBJ2-7
D: .
CDR3: CSASPYEQYF
DNA: TGCAGTGCTAGTCCCTACGAGCAGTACTTC

V: TRBV4-3
size: .
J: TRBJ2-2
D: .
CDR3: CASSQVGVSANTGELFF
DNA: TGCGCCAGCAGCCAAGTAGGAGTTTCGGCCAACACCGGGGAGCTGTTTTTT

V: TRBV18
size: .
J: TRBJ1-4
D: .
CDR3: CASSQAGTNEKLFF
DNA: TGTGCCAGCTCACAGGCTGGGACTAATGAAAAACTGTTTTTT

V: TRBV7-2
size: .
J: TRBJ2-5
D: .
CDR3: CASSLEGPATQYF
DNA: TGTGCCAGCAGCTTAGAGGGCCCCGCAACCCAGTACTTC

V: TRBV19
size: .
J: TRBJ1-6
D: .
CDR3: CASSHGRDGPLHF
DNA: TGTGCCAGTAGCCATGGGAGGGACGGGCCCCTCCACTTT

V: TRBV6-2/TRBV6-3
size: .
J: TRBJ2-2
D: TRBD1
CDR3: CASSRLWDSTGELFF
DNA: TGTGCCAGCAGCAGACTTTGGGACAGCACCGGGGAGCTGTTTTTT

V: TRBV5-1
size: .
J: TRBJ2-1
D: .
CDR3: CASSPNTGSDEQFF
DNA: TGCGCCAGCAGCCCAAACACCGGATCCGATGAGCAGTTCTTC

V: TRBV7-8
size: .
J: TRBJ1-1
D: .
CDR3: CASSRGQMNTEAFF
DNA: TGTGCCAGCAGCCGAGGACAGATGAACACTGAAGCTTTCTTT

V: TRBV28
size: .
J: TRBJ2-2
D: TRBD1
CDR3: CASRTGYAGELFF
DNA: TGTGCCAGCAGGACAGGGTACGCCGGGGAGCTGTTTTTT

V: TRBV3-1/TRBV3-2
size: .
J: TRBJ1-1
D: .
CDR3: CASRRTGGLASTEAFF
DNA: TGTGCCAGCAGGCGAACCGGGGGGCTCGCTAGCACTGAAGCTTTCTTT

V: TRBV19
size: .
J: TRBJ2-3
D: TRBD1
CDR3: CASSRRDSTDTQYF
DNA: TGTGCCAGTAGCCGCCGGGACAGTACAGATACGCAGTATTTT

V: TRBV28
size: .
J: TRBJ1-6
D: .
CDR3: CASSFYEGSYNSPLHF
DNA: TGTGCCAGCAGTTTTTATGAGGGATCGTATAATTCACCCCTCCACTTT

V: TRBV28
size: .
J: TRBJ2-3
D: TRBD1
CDR3: CASRWRTGRTDTQYF
DNA: TGTGCCAGCAGGTGGAGGACAGGGAGAACAGATACGCAGTATTTT

V: TRBV4-2
size: .
J: TRBJ2-3
D: TRBD2
CDR3: CASSQRVSGDTDTQYF
DNA: TGTGCCAGCAGCCAAAGAGTTAGCGGGGACACAGATACGCAGTATTTT

V: TRBV19
size: .
J: TRBJ2-5
D: TRBD2
CDR3: CASSMGLAGYPQETQYF
DNA: TGTGCCAGTAGTATGGGACTAGCGGGGTACCCTCAGGAGACCCAGTACTTC

V: TRBV5-5
size: .
J: TRBJ2-5
D: .
CDR3: CASSLWAAQGQETQYF
DNA: TGTGCCAGCAGCCTTTGGGCCGCACAGGGTCAAGAGACCCAGTACTTC

V: TRBV6-2/TRBV6-3
size: .
J: TRBJ1-1
D: .
CDR3: CASSYITEAFF
DNA: TGTGCCAGCAGTTACATTACTGAAGCTTTCTTT

V: TRBV7-2
size: .
J: TRBJ1-2
D: .
CDR3: CASSLTALRGYTF
DNA: TGTGCCAGCAGCTTAACAGCTCTTCGCGGCTACACCTTC

V: TRBV6-6
size: .
J: TRBJ2-2
D: TRBD2
CDR3: CASSNPLAGDTGELFF
DNA: TGTGCCAGCAGTAACCCCCTAGCGGGGGACACCGGGGAGCTGTTTTTT

V: TRBV28
size: .
J: TRBJ1-5
D: .
CDR3: CASSEPGPPRGNQPQHF
DNA: TGTGCCAGCAGCGAACCGGGACCCCCTCGGGGCAATCAGCCCCAGCATTTT

V: TRBV19
size: .
J: TRBJ2-7
D: .
CDR3: CASSIDGSSEQYF
DNA: TGTGCCAGTAGTATTGATGGTAGCAGTGAGCAGTACTTC

V: TRBV7-2
size: .
J: TRBJ2-5
D: .
CDR3: CASSPRTEGTQYF
DNA: TGTGCCAGCAGCCCAAGAACCGAGGGGACCCAGTACTTC

V: TRBV15
size: .
J: TRBJ2-1
D: .
CDR3: CATSRDQGGIYNEQFF
DNA: TGTGCCACCAGCAGAGATCAGGGGGGCATCTACAATGAGCAGTTCTTC